This TCR beta chain came from a study of blood T cells in healthy people across ages. Broader study findings: Bulk PBMC profiling left naive and antigen-experienced comparisons inconclusive. A strong correlation was found between TCR beta diversity and the percentage of naive T cells.

Healthy Caucasians from Russia aged about 6 to 90 served as donors. Every sample yielded at least 7 million isolated PBMCs. Worth noting for this clonotype: Its specificity is not known.

The second PCR ran about 6 to 12 cycles with a sample-barcoded 5' primer and J-beta primers. A single record per CDR3 protein comes from TCRdb applying MiXCR to the 5' RACE reads. The sample shows 600,000 to 800,000 distinct CDR3 sequences, approximately 52% of them seen only once. CDR3 length: 14 amino acids. Deletions cut 5 bases from V and 3 bases from J, with 10 bases between. This chain connects TRBV12-3 or TRBV12-4 to TRBJ1-4; D not resolved. This receptor was identified in a woman older than 75 in good health. The specimen was blood. CDR3 region: CASSVRTSNEKLFF. The CDR3 bases are TGTGCCAGCAGTGTACGGACGTCTAATGAAAAACTGTTTTTT.